Below are 28 T cell receptor beta chains sequenced from a single sample in a study of T cells in localized non-small cell lung cancer. Clones were read by immunoSEQ multiplex PCR, and TCRdb kept only the in-frame ones, dropping some. The sample lists some 15,000 clones, roughly four fifths occurring once. The sample in question was peripheral blood, obtained before any cancer treatment. The receptors were sampled from a male donor aged 60 or over with stage I lung adenocarcinoma.

The rearrangement uses TRBV11-2 and TRBJ1-1; 7 bases are a match to TRBD1. In germline, CDR1 is SGHAT, CDR2 FQNNGV. The length of the CDR3 is 16 residues. The junction had 9 bases not matched to a gene; V was cut back by 4 bases and J by 1 base. CDR3: CASSSIKGAANTEAFF. CDR3 DNA sequence: TGTGCCAGCAGCTCTATCAAGGGGGCCGCGAACACTGAAGCTTTCTTT.

The V call is TRBV5-4, the J call TRBJ2-4; the match to TRBD2 covers 7 bases. Germline CDR1 reads SGHNT; CDR2 reads YYREEE (reference sequence). The CDR3 loop spans 15 amino acids. The J segment lost 3 bases and the V segment lost 4 bases, leaving 7 bases of the junction unmatched. The DNA of the CDR3 is TGTGCCAGCAGCCCTCCGGGGGGAAACAAAAACATTCAGTACTTC. This encodes CASSPPGGNKNIQYF.

The chain recombines TRBV27 with TRBJ2-3; TRBD1 matches at 8 bases. The CDR3 is 18 residues long. The germline V gene has CDR1 MNHEY and CDR2 SMNVEV (reference sequence). Trimming cost V 7 bases and J 0 bases; bases outside gene matches: 15. DNA of the CDR3: TGTGCCAGCACCTTACAAGGCAACAGGGGGACTAGCACAGATACGCAGTATTTT. It is translated as CASTLQGNRGTSTDTQYF.

The V gene is TRBV29-1, the J gene TRBJ2-3, with D possibly matching TRBD2 (7 bases). The germline gives CDR1 SQVTM, CDR2 ANQGSEA. The V gene lost 1 base and the J gene lost 3 bases, with 23 bases spanning the gap. The CDR3 sequence is 18 residues long. The CDR3 loop reads CSVEGGGEGGLQTDTQYF. The CDR3 DNA reads as TGCAGCGTTGAAGGAGGAGGGGAGGGGGGGCTCCAAACAGATACGCAGTATTTT.

V usage is TRBV5-1 and J usage is TRBJ1-1; 7 bases align to TRBD1. Germline CDR1 SGHRS, CDR2 YFSETQ. CDR3 size: 14 residues. Trimming cost V 3 bases and J 0 bases; bases outside gene matches: 2. Here the CDR3 DNA reads TGCGCCAGCAGCTCTACAGGGGTGAACACTGAAGCTTTCTTT. Translating it yields CASSSTGVNTEAFF.

The chain joins TRBV18 to TRBJ2-1; D is undetermined. Trimming stripped 2 bases from V and 5 bases from J, with 10 bases between. Germline V CDR1 and CDR2: KGHSH, LQKENI. This CDR3 region has 14 residues. CDR3 coding DNA: TGTGCCAGCTCACCAACTAACCGCGACAATGAGCAGTTCTTC. Its protein is CASSPTNRDNEQFF.

The chain is built from TRBV7-9 and TRBJ2-6; no reliable D call. From germline, CDR1 is SEHNR and CDR2 FQNEAQ (reference sequence). The CDR3 runs 14 residues. Trimming took 1 base from V and 3 from J, leaving 4 bases between them. The CDR3 region has the DNA TGTGCCAGCAGCTTAGGGGGTGGGGCCAACGTCCTGACTTTC. Its translation: CASSLGGGANVLTF.

In its sample, this clone is medium-sized. This chain's CDR3 is CASSSGQGNTGELFF. The CDR3 region has the DNA TGTGCCAGCAGCTCCGGACAGGGGAACACCGGGGAGCTGTTTTTT. This chain joins TRBV7-9 and TRBJ2-2; 8 nucleotides align to TRBD1. The V gene's germline CDR1 is SEHNR and CDR2 FQNEAQ (reference sequence). The V and J ends lost 4 bases and 1 base, in that order; junction bases with no gene match: 2. The CDR3 consists of 15 residues.

The chain uses TRBV11-3 and TRBJ2-5; D uncertain. Germline V gene sequence: CDR1 SGHNT, CDR2 YENEEA. The CDR3 totals 13 residues. V dropped 1 base and J dropped 5 bases, with 8 bases sitting between them. CDR3 nucleotide sequence: TGTGCCAGCAGCTTAGGTGGGTCGGAGACCCAGTACTTC. Amino acid sequence: CASSLGGSETQYF.

The chain carries TRBV7-6 and TRBJ2-5, with a weak D call TRBD2 (5 bases). CDR1 is SGHVS, CDR2 FNYEAQ, per germline. CDR3 length: 16 amino acids. The V gene lost 0 bases and the J gene lost 5 bases, with 16 bases spanning the gap. The CDR3 sequence: CASSLANALAQETQYF. CDR3 nucleotide sequence: TGTGCCAGCAGCTTAGCGAACGCCCTAGCCCAGGAGACCCAGTACTTC.

This chain links TRBV5-5 with TRBJ1-2; 8 bases are a match to TRBD1. The CDR3 has 14 residues. The germline V gene encodes CDR1 SGHKS and CDR2 YYEKEE (reference sequence). The V and J ends lost 3 bases and 7 bases, in that order; junction bases with no gene match: 8. CDR3 in DNA: TGTGCCAGCAGCTCTAGGACAGGGTTGGGTGGCTACACCTTC. Translated: CASSSRTGLGGYTF.

The chain is built from TRBV5-8 and TRBJ1-5; 8 bases map to TRBD1. CDR3 length equals 15 residues. The trim removed 0 bases at V and 9 bases at J, leaving 8 bases unmatched. Germline CDR1 SGHTS, CDR2 YDEGEE. CDR3 sequence (DNA): TGTGCCAGCAGCTTGGAGGGCAGGGGGCGCCGGCCCCAGCATTTT. Encoded protein: CASSLEGRGRRPQHF. Combining the CDR3 with reference TRBV5-8 and TRBJ1-5 gives the whole variable domain EAGVTQSPTHLIKTRGQQATLRCSPISGHTSVYWYQQALGLGLQFLLWYDEGEERNRGNFPPRFSGRQFPNYSSELNVNALELEDSALYLCASSLEGRGRRPQHFGDGTRLSIL.

The chain carries TRBV9 and TRBJ2-7; D possibly matches TRBD1 or TRBD2 (7 bases each). This CDR3 contains 15 residues. Germline V gene sequence: CDR1 SGDLS, CDR2 YYNGEE. Between the trimmed V and J ends, which lost 4 bases and 3 bases, there was a span of 17 bases. CDR3 region: CASSPRGDSYYEQYF. The DNA of the CDR3 is TGTGCCAGCAGCCCCCGGGGGGACAGCTACTACGAGCAGTACTTC. Variable domain in full (rest from reference TRBV9 and TRBJ2-7): DSGVTQTPKHLITATGQRVTLRCSPRSGDLSVYWYQQSLDQGLQFLIQYYNGEERAKGNILERFSAQQFPDLHSELNLSSLELGDSALYFCASSPRGDSYYEQYFGPGTRLTVT.

The chain combines TRBV5-4 with TRBJ1-1; D gene ambiguous. With 0 bases removed from V and 1 base from J, the gap between germline ends came to 19 bases. The CDR3 is 18 amino acids. CDR1 is SGHNT, CDR2 YYREEE, per germline (reference sequence). CDR3 protein: CASSLGGRIVVKNTEAFF. The CDR3 DNA reads TGTGCCAGCAGCTTGGGAGGGCGGATCGTGGTCAAGAACACTGAAGCTTTCTTT.

The V gene is TRBV10-3, the J gene TRBJ1-3, with D possibly matching TRBD1 (5 bases). Trimming pared 9 bases from V and 0 bases from J, leaving 15 bases between. Germline V gives CDR1 ENHRY, CDR2 SYGVKD. This CDR3 contains 15 residues. The CDR3 region is CAIGLGDRSGNTIYF. The CDR3 DNA is TGTGCCATAGGGTTGGGGGACCGCTCTGGAAACACCATATATTTT.

This clone was detected only once. CDR3 nucleotides: TGTGCCAGCAGCGGGAAGCGGGAGGGCTTAGGGACCCAGTACTTC. Translating it yields CASSGKREGLGTQYF. This chain links TRBV5-4 with TRBJ2-5, with 10 bases matching TRBD2. The V segment lost 4 bases and the J segment 7 bases; nucleotides outside the gene matches: 10. This CDR3 contains 15 residues. CDR1 and CDR2 (germline): SGHNT, YYREEE (reference sequence).

The V call is TRBV30, the J call TRBJ1-2; TRBD1 matches at 7 bases. Germline V gene sequence: CDR1 GTSNPN, CDR2 SVGIG (reference sequence). There are 17 residues in the CDR3. V dropped 1 base and J dropped 2; count of bases not matched to a gene: 13. CDR3 sequence: CAWSAPLTGRPNYGYTF. The CDR3 DNA reads as TGTGCCTGGAGTGCCCCTTTGACAGGGCGCCCAAACTATGGCTACACCTTC.

V gene TRBV13 combines with J gene TRBJ2-2; D might be TRBD1 (5 bases). Trimming left V 0 bases short and J 7 bases short, with 9 bases between. Germline V gives CDR1 PRHDT, CDR2 FYEKMQ (reference sequence). The CDR3 contains 14 residues. As DNA, the CDR3 is TGTGCCAGCAGCTTAGGGGGGCTCGGCGGGGAGCTGTTTTTT. It codes for CASSLGGLGGELFF.

V is TRBV5-1 and J is TRBJ2-5; a weak D match, TRBD2 (6 bases). CDR3 length: 15 residues. Trimming took off 4 bases at V and 1 base at J, with 14 bases between the two ends. CDR1 and CDR2 from the germline V gene are SGHRS and YFSETQ. The DNA of the CDR3 is TGCGCCAGCAGCCCCTGGACTAATACCCAAGAGACCCAGTACTTC. It specifies CASSPWTNTQETQYF.

This sequence joins TRBV7-2 and TRBJ2-5; D is undetermined. CDR3 length: 11 amino acids. Germline V CDR1 and CDR2: SGHTA, FQGNSA. Trimming shortened V by 5 bases and J by 2 bases, and 3 bases separated the two germline ends. The DNA of the CDR3 is TGTGCCAGCAGCGCACAAGAGACCCAGTACTTC. Its translation is CASSAQETQYF.

This chain uses TRBV1 with TRBJ2-1; the D call TRBD2 from the table was never checked on the DNA. TRBV1 is classified as a pseudogene. The CDR3 is 19 residues long. CDR3 loop: CTSSYKKAFRICSYNEQFF. The CDR3 DNA reads as TGCACCAGCAGCTACAAGAAAGCGTTTCGGATTTGTTCCTACAATGAGCAGTTCTTC.

The chain uses TRBV2 and TRBJ1-4; a possible D gene is TRBD1 (6 bases). Germline V CDR1 and CDR2: SNHLY, FYNNEI. The V end lost 3 bases, the J end lost 8 bases, and 13 bases lay between the germline ends. This CDR3 contains 14 residues. The CDR3 spells CASSEGRGDEKLFF. CDR3 nucleotides: TGTGCCAGCAGTGAGGGCAGGGGAGACGAAAAACTGTTTTTT.

This chain links TRBV2 with TRBJ2-7, with 7 bases matching TRBD1. The V gene end was trimmed by 5 bases and the J gene end by 2 bases; junction bases not matched to a gene: 12. The CDR3 loop spans 16 amino acids. Germline V gives CDR1 SNHLY, CDR2 FYNNEI. The CDR3 here is CASSSSPGQTPYEQYF. The CDR3 region has the DNA TGTGCCAGCAGTTCTTCACCGGGACAGACCCCCTACGAGCAGTACTTC.

The chain employs TRBV27 and TRBJ2-3; the match to TRBD2 covers 7 bases. Trimming cost V 4 bases and J 6 bases; bases outside gene matches: 10. The CDR3 has 15 residues. Looked up from germline, CDR1 is MNHEY and CDR2 is SMNVEV (reference sequence). In nucleotides, the CDR3 is TGTGCCAGCAGTTCCCGACCGGGGGAGGGGGATACGCAGTATTTT. This gives the protein CASSSRPGEGDTQYF.

The chain has TRBV5-6 and TRBJ2-1, with D perhaps TRBD1 (6 bases). The CDR3 length is 16 residues. Trimming took off 0 bases at V and 3 bases at J, with 13 bases between the two ends. The V gene's germline CDR1 is SGHDT and CDR2 YYEEEE. The CDR3 spells CASSLARRGFYNEQFF. The DNA for the CDR3 is TGTGCCAGCAGCTTGGCCCGCAGGGGATTCTACAATGAGCAGTTCTTC.

The chain links TRBV9 to TRBJ2-2; TRBD1 might be the D (6 bases). The CDR3 totals 15 residues. Germline CDR1 SGDLS, CDR2 YYNGEE. The V end was cut by 4 bases, the J end by 1 base, with 11 bases between. This chain's CDR3 is CASSPQGQNTGELFF. DNA for the CDR3: TGTGCCAGCAGCCCCCAGGGGCAGAACACCGGGGAGCTGTTTTTT.

The chain uses TRBV10-3 and TRBJ1-2; D might be TRBD1 (5 bases). CDR3 length: 16 amino acids. Trimming removed 3 bases at V and 0 bases at J, with 14 bases between. Germline V lookup: CDR1 ENHRY, CDR2 SYGVKD. DNA for the CDR3: TGTGCCATCAGTGATCTTGGGGCAGGCGCTAACTATGGCTACACCTTC. As protein: CAISDLGAGANYGYTF.

CDR3 nucleotide sequence: TGTGCCAGCAGCCCCCGGAGGGCATCTGGCACAGATACGCAGTATTTT. Translation gives CASSPRRASGTDTQYF. This rearrangement joins TRBV7-9 to TRBJ2-3; TRBD2 might be the D (6 bases). Germline values: CDR1 SEHNR, CDR2 FQNEAQ (reference sequence). V was clipped by 5 bases and J by 1 base, with 16 bases between them. The CDR3 extends over 16 amino acids.